One sample yielded the 12 T cell receptor beta chains listed below, sequenced in a study of T cells after somatic rescue of genetic block. This table comes from immunoSEQ multiplex PCR, and its TCRdb copy is limited to in-frame clones, with some not included. The sample holds about 68,000 clones; around 90% are singletons and the top ten take about 3%. The sample consisted of peripheral blood mononuclear cells (PBMCs). The receptors were gathered from a man aged 35 to 55.

The chain's CDR3 is CSVERGGGEKLFF. The DNA for the CDR3 is TGCAGCGTTGAGAGGGGAGGAGGCGAAAAACTGTTTTTT. The chain carries TRBV29-1 and TRBJ1-4, with a tentative D call TRBD1 (5 bases). Trimming left V 3 bases short and J 8 bases short, with 13 bases between. Germline CDR1 and CDR2: SQVTM and ANQGSEA. The CDR3 has 13 residues.

This clone showed up just once. The chain joins TRBV6-5 to TRBJ2-2, with D possibly being TRBD1 (6 bases). CDR3 length: 14 residues. The germline V gene has CDR1 MNHEY and CDR2 SVGAGI. The V and J ends lost 6 bases and 5 bases respectively, with 13 bases between them. CDR3 nucleotides: TGTGCCAGCAGAAACAGGGAAGTAACCGGGGAGCTGTTTTTT. Amino acids: CASRNREVTGELFF.

The chain is built from TRBV2 and TRBJ1-3; D gene ambiguous. V was trimmed by 5 bases and J by 0 bases, leaving 14 bases between them. There are 16 residues in the CDR3. Germline CDR1 reads SNHLY; CDR2 reads FYNNEI. The CDR3 region has the DNA TGTGCCAGCAGTCAGGTCCAGCTAGTCTCTGGAAACACCATATATTTT. Its protein product is CASSQVQLVSGNTIYF.

The chain joins TRBV7-2 to TRBJ2-3, with D perhaps TRBD2 (7 bases). Germline loops: CDR1 SGHTA, CDR2 FQGNSA. This CDR3 is 14 amino acids long. V dropped 5 bases and J dropped 5 bases, with 14 bases sitting between them. CDR3 DNA sequence: TGTGCCAGCAGCCACGGGGGGCCGGGAGATACGCAGTATTTT. It yields the protein CASSHGGPGDTQYF.

The chain uses TRBV18 and TRBJ2-2; the D gene is possibly TRBD2 (5 bases). Trimming removed 3 bases at V and 5 bases at J, with 16 bases between. CDR3 size: 16 residues. The germline V gene encodes CDR1 KGHSH and CDR2 LQKENI. The CDR3 DNA sequence: TGTGCCAGCTCACCGGACTCAATGAAAACAACCGGGGAGCTGTTTTTT. Translating gives CASSPDSMKTTGELFF.

The V call is TRBV6-6, the J call TRBJ2-5; D call uncertain. Germline CDR1 MNHNY, CDR2 SVGAGI (reference sequence). This CDR3 spans 11 amino acids. The V gene lost 6 bases and the J gene lost 2 bases, with 4 bases spanning the gap. The CDR3 DNA reads TGTGCCAGCAGCACACAAGAGACCCAGTACTTC. Protein sequence: CASSTQETQYF.

The chain uses TRBV19 and TRBJ2-3, with a weak D call TRBD1 (6 bases). From germline, CDR1 is LNHDA and CDR2 SQIVND (reference sequence). The V end lost 1 base, the J end lost 4 bases, and 9 bases lay between the germline ends. The CDR3 sequence is 14 residues long. The DNA of the CDR3 is TGTGCCAGTAGTATAGGGACAGCTTCAGATACGCAGTATTTT. This encodes CASSIGTASDTQYF. The full variable domain, in which reference TRBV19 and TRBJ2-3 provide the parts outside the CDR3, is DGGITQSPKYLFRKEGQNVTLSCEQNLNHDAMYWYRQDPGQGLRLIYYSQIVNDFQKGDIAEGYSVSREKKESFPLTVTSAQKNPTAFYLCASSIGTASDTQYFGPGTRLTVL.

The chain uses TRBV28 and TRBJ1-2, with TRBD1 identical over 8 bases. The CDR3 spans 21 residues. Trimming removed 6 bases from V and 4 bases from J; junction bases left unmatched: 28. The germline CDR1 and CDR2 sequences are MDHEN and SYDVKM. The CDR3 is CASRGKTGTGYKHPTPYGYTF. For the CDR3, the DNA is TGTGCCAGCAGGGGTAAGACCGGGACAGGTTATAAACATCCTACTCCCTATGGCTACACCTTC.

This chain uses TRBV11-3 with TRBJ2-7, with 11 positions matching TRBD1. The CDR3 sequence is 13 residues long. J gave up 5 bases and V 6 bases, and 3 bases lay outside the gene matches. Germline-derived CDR1 and CDR2 are SGHNT and YENEEA. The CDR3 reads CASSLGQGDEQYF. CDR3 in DNA: TGTGCCAGCAGTTTGGGACAGGGGGACGAGCAGTACTTC.

V gene TRBV12-5 combines with J gene TRBJ1-1; D gene ambiguous. CDR3 length: 14 amino acids. Germline V gene lookup returns CDR1 LGHNT and CDR2 FRNRAP. V was clipped by 0 bases and J by 9 bases, with 14 bases between them. The chain's CDR3 is CASGLVKAGSKAFF. CDR3 sequence (DNA): TGTGCTAGTGGTTTGGTAAAGGCTGGCTCCAAAGCTTTCTTT.

CDR3 region: CASLRDSGANVLTF. The CDR3 nucleotides read TGCGCCAGCCTCAGGGACTCTGGGGCCAACGTCCTGACTTTC. The genes are TRBV5-1 and TRBJ2-6; possible D gene TRBD1, 5 bases. There are 14 residues in the CDR3. From germline, CDR1 is SGHRS and CDR2 YFSETQ. Trimming cost V 7 bases and J 0 bases, with 8 bases left between them.

The table lists this clone with a count of one. The chain has TRBV6-1 and TRBJ2-5; 11 bases are a match to TRBD1. The germline V gene encodes CDR1 MNHNS and CDR2 SASEGT. The CDR3 has 15 amino acids. Germline trimming cut 5 bases from V and 5 bases from J; bases unmatched to any gene: 7. The CDR3 nucleotides read TGTGCCAGCAGTCGGGACAGGGGGTTGTCGGAGACCCAGTACTTC. It yields the protein CASSRDRGLSETQYF.